One sample yielded the 27 T cell receptor beta chains listed below, sequenced in a study of OX40 agonist ivuxolimab in advanced cancers. Clones were sequenced by immunoSEQ multiplex PCR, and TCRdb holds only the in-frame ones, with some missing. The data hold roughly 24,000 clones, with approximately 79% observed a single time. This specimen consisted of CD4+ or CD8+ T cells sorted from blood, obtained in a trial of the OX40 agonist ivuxolimab. All receptors derive from an adult with an advanced solid tumor such as melanoma, head and neck, liver or kidney cancer.

The chain joins TRBV7-2 to TRBJ1-3; a weak D match, TRBD1 (5 bases). Germline V gene sequence: CDR1 SGHTA, CDR2 FQGNSA. The length of the CDR3 is 15 residues. Trimming pared 7 bases from V and 3 bases from J, leaving 16 bases between. The chain's CDR3 is CASTDGRGFGNTIYF. For the CDR3, the DNA is TGTGCCAGCACCGATGGCCGGGGCTTTGGAAACACCATATATTTT.

This rearrangement joins TRBV28 to TRBJ2-1; D perhaps matches TRBD2 (5 bases). This CDR3 has 15 amino acids. Germline V gives CDR1 MDHEN, CDR2 SYDVKM. Between the trimmed V and J ends, which lost 3 bases and 6 bases, there was a span of 15 bases. The CDR3 nucleotides are TGTGCCAGCAGTTTCCGCCCGGCGGGTTCCAATGAGCAGTTCTTC. Encoded protein: CASSFRPAGSNEQFF.

This chain uses TRBV7-9 with TRBJ2-2; D is perhaps TRBD2 (6 bases). V was trimmed by 4 bases and J by 0 bases, leaving 12 bases between them. The germline V gene encodes CDR1 SEHNR and CDR2 FQNEAQ (reference sequence). This CDR3 has 16 amino acids. CDR3 DNA sequence: TGTGCCAGCAGCTGGGGAGGCCTCTCGAACACCGGGGAGCTGTTTTTT. It encodes CASSWGGLSNTGELFF.

V usage is TRBV5-6 and J usage is TRBJ2-1; 9 nucleotides align to TRBD1. The CDR3 totals 15 residues. Germline-derived CDR1 and CDR2 are SGHDT and YYEEEE. The junction had 4 bases not matched to a gene; V was cut back by 6 bases and J by 0 bases. The CDR3 DNA is TGTGCCAGCATCGGGACAGGGAGCTCCTACAATGAGCAGTTCTTC. This codes for CASIGTGSSYNEQFF.

The table lists this clone with a few counts. The chain recombines TRBV7-5 with TRBJ1-5; the D segment call TRBD1 is taken from the table without a DNA check. TRBV7-5 constitutes a pseudogene. CDR3 size: 16 residues. The CDR3, as DNA: TGTGTCAGAAGCTTAGGAACCTTTCAGGGGACTCAGCCCCAGCATTTT. It encodes CVRSLGTFQGTQPQHF.

The chain joins TRBV15 to TRBJ2-2; the match to TRBD1 covers 9 bases. The CDR3 consists of 15 residues. Germline CDR1 is LNHNV and CDR2 is YYDKDF (reference sequence). Germline trimming cut 6 bases from V and 4 bases from J; bases unmatched to any gene: 6. The CDR3 protein is CATRGDRDPTGELFF. CDR3 nucleotide sequence: TGTGCCACCAGGGGGGACAGGGACCCCACCGGGGAGCTGTTTTTT.

This sequence joins TRBV19 and TRBJ1-1; D is undetermined. V lost 3 bases and J 2 bases, leaving 7 bases between the germline ends. CDR1 and CDR2 from the germline V gene are LNHDA and SQIVND (reference sequence). This CDR3 has 13 residues. CDR3 DNA: TGTGCCAGTAGTATGGCCCTCAACACTGAAGCTTTCTTT. Its translation is CASSMALNTEAFF.

This clone is judged medium-sized (0.01 to 0.1%). CDR3 in amino acids: CASSFRLVAMGYTF. CDR3 nucleotides: TGTGCCAGCAGTTTCAGGTTGGTAGCGATGGGCTACACCTTC. The V gene is TRBV28, the J gene TRBJ1-2; D not resolved. Germline CDR1 is MDHEN and CDR2 is SYDVKM. The germline V and J ends were trimmed by 3 bases and 8 bases, with 16 bases remaining between them. There are 14 residues in the CDR3.

The J gene is TRBJ2-5, the V gene TRBV9, with D perhaps TRBD1 or TRBD2 (5 bases each). V lost 4 bases and J 4 bases, leaving 20 bases between the germline ends. CDR1 and CDR2 from the germline V gene are SGDLS and YYNGEE. The CDR3 consists of 16 residues. The CDR3 loop is CASSPSPWGLGETQYF. The DNA of the CDR3 is TGTGCCAGCAGCCCCTCCCCCTGGGGGTTGGGAGAGACCCAGTACTTC.

The chain links TRBV11-1 to TRBJ2-5; 7 bases align to TRBD1. Trimming removed 7 bases from V and 3 bases from J; junction bases left unmatched: 8. This CDR3 is 14 amino acids long. Germline lookup yields CDR1 SGHAT and CDR2 FQDESV (reference sequence). The CDR3, as DNA: TGTGCCAGCAACACCGGGACAGCCAAAGAGACCCAGTACTTC. It is translated as CASNTGTAKETQYF.

By proportion, this clone is medium-sized. The chain links TRBV28 to TRBJ2-7; unclear D gene. Trimming shortened V by 6 bases and J by 6 bases, and 12 bases separated the two germline ends. CDR1 is MDHEN, CDR2 SYDVKM, per germline. This CDR3 is built from 12 residues. CDR3 DNA: TGTGCCAGCAGCCAGACTTCTTTCGAGCAGTACTTC. Translating gives CASSQTSFEQYF. The full variable domain, in which reference TRBV28 and TRBJ2-7 provide the parts outside the CDR3, is DVKVTQSSRYLVKRTGEKVFLECVQDMDHENMFWYRQDPGLGLRLIYFSYDVKMKEKGDIPEGYSVSREKKERFSLILESASTNQTSMYLCASSQTSFEQYFGPGTRLTVT.

The chain is built from TRBV25-1 and TRBJ2-7; D might be TRBD1 (5 bases). This CDR3 region has 13 residues. CDR1 is MGHDK, CDR2 SYGVNS, per germline. V gave up 8 bases and J gave up 7 bases, with 18 bases separating them. The CDR3 nucleotides read TGTGCCAGCTCCCCAGGCAGGGTCCAAGAGCAGTACTTC. Protein product: CASSPGRVQEQYF.

The gene calls are TRBV6-5 and TRBJ1-1, with D unresolved. The length of the CDR3 is 11 residues. CDR1 and CDR2 (germline): MNHEY, SVGAGI. V shed 2 bases and J shed 8 bases, with 6 bases lying between them. Here the CDR3 reads CASSYSSEAFF. Here the CDR3 DNA reads TGTGCCAGCAGTTACAGCTCCGAAGCTTTCTTT.

In the case of this clone: Its ends do not fully match the called genes, so a read error is possible. The rearrangement uses TRBV6-5 and TRBJ2-7; 9 bases fit TRBD2. The V gene's germline CDR1 is MNHEY and CDR2 SVGAGI. The CDR3 sequence is 14 residues long. As DNA, the CDR3 is TGTGCCAGCAGTCCATTAGCGGGGGAGAGCTTCCAACACTTC. This sequence encodes CASSPLAGESFQHF.

This chain links TRBV5-6 with TRBJ1-5; D perhaps matches TRBD1 (5 bases). Germline-derived CDR1 and CDR2 are SGHDT and YYEEEE. The CDR3 is made up of 16 amino acids. V dropped 3 bases and J dropped 0 bases, with 13 bases sitting between them. CDR3 DNA sequence: TGTGCCAGCAGCTCAGGGAGGGGTTATAGCAATCAGCCCCAGCATTTT. As protein: CASSSGRGYSNQPQHF.

The chain combines TRBV6-6 with TRBJ2-1; 11 positions match TRBD2. CDR1 MNHNY and CDR2 SVGAGI come from the germline V gene (reference sequence). The CDR3 contains 15 residues. Trimming took 5 bases from V and 4 from J; bases not matched to a gene: 4. The CDR3 region is CASSALAGGYNEQFF. Here the CDR3 DNA reads TGTGCCAGCAGTGCTCTAGCGGGGGGTTACAATGAGCAGTTCTTC.

This clone was observed at least ten times. This chain joins TRBV7-9 and TRBJ2-5, with D possibly TRBD2 on 6 matching bases. The CDR3 is made up of 13 amino acids. V dropped 3 bases and J dropped 10 bases, with 15 bases sitting between them. CDR1 is SEHNR, CDR2 FQNEAQ, per germline (reference sequence). CDR3 sequence: CASSFAGRRSQYF. The CDR3 DNA reads TGTGCCAGCAGCTTCGCGGGGCGTCGGAGCCAGTACTTC.

The chain uses TRBV6-1 and TRBJ1-3, with D unclear. The CDR3 has 13 amino acids. Germline loops: CDR1 MNHNS, CDR2 SASEGT. V was cut by 5 bases and J by 7 bases, with 12 bases left in between. The CDR3 DNA reads as TGTGCCAGCAGTTATGGATCGGCCAACACCATATATTTT. Its translation: CASSYGSANTIYF.

The sample holds one count of this clone. The chain joins TRBV7-9 to TRBJ2-7, with D hard to call. The germline gives CDR1 SEHNR, CDR2 FQNEAQ (reference sequence). The CDR3 runs 12 residues. V lost 5 bases and J lost 3, with 8 bases in between. CDR3 sequence: CASSATVYEQYF. DNA for the CDR3: TGTGCCAGCAGCGCAACAGTCTACGAGCAGTACTTC.

This rearrangement joins TRBV11-3 to TRBJ2-6; no firm D call. This CDR3 is built from 14 residues. V gave up 5 bases and J gave up 0 bases, with 5 bases separating them. Germline V CDR1 and CDR2: SGHNT, YENEEA. In DNA form, the CDR3 reads TGTGCCAGCAGCCCAGGCTCTGGGGCCAACGTCCTGACTTTC. Protein: CASSPGSGANVLTF.

The chain is built from TRBV5-6 and TRBJ2-7, with D perhaps TRBD1 (5 bases). Germline V lookup: CDR1 SGHDT, CDR2 YYEEEE. The CDR3 has 15 residues. V dropped 0 bases and J dropped 3 bases, with 13 bases sitting between them. The CDR3 here is CASSLARALNYEQYF. In DNA, the CDR3 is TGTGCCAGCAGCTTGGCCAGGGCATTAAACTACGAGCAGTACTTC. Full variable domain (missing parts from reference TRBV5-6 and TRBJ2-7): DAGVTQSPTHLIKTRGQQVTLRCSPKSGHDTVSWYQQALGQGPQFIFQYYEEEERQRGNFPDRFSGHQFPNYSSELNVNALLLGDSALYLCASSLARALNYEQYFGPGTRLTVT.

About this clone itself: Sequence at one end of the junction differs from germline and may be a read error. The rearrangement uses TRBV6-4 and TRBJ2-1; TRBD2 matches 8 bases. The CDR3 loop spans 15 amino acids. CDR1 is MRHNA and CDR2 is SNTAGT in the germline V gene. CDR3 DNA: TGTGCCACCAGTGATCTAGAGCGGGAGAGCAATGAGCAGTTCTTC. Translated, it gives CATSDLERESNEQFF.

The rearrangement links TRBV2 to TRBJ2-1; 11 nucleotides align to TRBD1. Per the germline V gene, CDR1 is SNHLY and CDR2 is FYNNEI. This CDR3 comprises 14 residues. V lost 3 bases and J lost 7; bases outside the gene matches: 2. Here the CDR3 reads CASSEDRGLNEQFF. CDR3 in DNA: TGTGCCAGCAGTGAGGACAGGGGGCTAAATGAGCAGTTCTTC.

This chain uses TRBV6-5 with TRBJ2-1; D unclear. This CDR3 spans 15 amino acids. V dropped 2 bases and J dropped 0 bases, with 8 bases sitting between them. Germline V gene sequence: CDR1 MNHEY, CDR2 SVGAGI. Here the CDR3 reads CASSYAPSSYNEQFF. Written as DNA, the CDR3 is TGTGCCAGCAGTTACGCCCCAAGCTCCTACAATGAGCAGTTCTTC.

The CDR3 DNA follows: TGTGCCAGCAGCTCGAACACCGGGGAGCTGTTTTTT. Amino acids: CASSSNTGELFF. The rearrangement joins TRBV7-9 to TRBJ2-2; no clear D gene. Germline assignment: CDR1 SEHNR and CDR2 FQNEAQ (reference sequence). With 4 bases removed from V and 0 bases from J, the gap between germline ends came to 0 bases. The length of the CDR3 is 12 residues. Complete variable domain (other parts from reference TRBV7-9 and TRBJ2-2): DTGVSQNPRHKITKRGQNVTFRCDPISEHNRLYWYRQTLGQGPEFLTYFQNEAQLEKSRLLSDRFSAERPKGSFSTLEIQRTEQGDSAMYLCASSSNTGELFFGEGSRLTVL.

The rearrangement links TRBV28 to TRBJ1-3, with TRBD1 matching 7 bases. Germline-derived CDR1 and CDR2 are MDHEN and SYDVKM. The CDR3 sequence is 15 residues long. The ends lost 1 base at V and 3 bases at J; junction bases unmatched: 3. This CDR3 reads CASSLSGGVGNTIYF. CDR3 bases: TGTGCCAGCAGTTTATCAGGGGGAGTTGGAAACACCATATATTTT.

This clone has only a few counts. This sequence joins TRBV11-2 and TRBJ1-1, with D unclear. CDR3 length equals 11 residues. The germline V gene encodes CDR1 SGHAT and CDR2 FQNNGV. Trimming took off 5 bases at V and 11 bases at J, with 12 bases between the two ends. The CDR3 region is CASSVGLEAFF. For the CDR3, the DNA is TGTGCCAGCAGCGTCGGCCTCGAGGCTTTCTTT. The entire variable domain, with the rest obtained from reference TRBV11-2 and TRBJ1-1, is as follows: EAGVAQSPRYKIIEKRQSVAFWCNPISGHATLYWYQQILGQGPKLLIQFQNNGVVDDSQLPKDRFSAERLKGVDSTLKIQPAKLEDSAVYLCASSVGLEAFFGQGTRLTVV.